A single sample gave rise to the 17 T cell receptor beta chains below, sequenced in a study of T cell clones after liver transplantation. Sequencing used immunoSEQ multiplex PCR; TCRdb keeps in-frame clones, though not all of them. Of roughly 20,000 clones in the sample, 80% to 90% are singletons; the top ten hold under 15%. This specimen was CD8+ T cells from blood, taken before liver transplant. The source is a human donor who received a liver transplant.

The V call is TRBV2, the J call TRBJ2-3, with D perhaps given as TRBD1 or TRBD2 (5 bases each). Germline V gene sequence: CDR1 SNHLY, CDR2 FYNNEI. V was shortened by 3 bases and J by 2 bases, with 15 bases between the two germline ends. The CDR3 length is 16 residues. The CDR3 DNA reads as TGTGCCAGCAGTGATCCCGGGGACGAGGTCACAGATACGCAGTATTTT. It encodes CASSDPGDEVTDTQYF.

The chain joins TRBV7-6 to TRBJ2-1; no definite D call. CDR3 length: 14 residues. CDR1 is SGHVS and CDR2 is FNYEAQ in the germline V gene. V lost 0 bases and J 5 bases, leaving 8 bases between the germline ends. The CDR3 region has the DNA TGTGCCAGCAGCTTAGCGTCCGGGCACAATGAGCAGTTCTTC. Translating gives CASSLASGHNEQFF.

This rearrangement joins TRBV15 to TRBJ2-1, with 11 positions matching TRBD1. Losses at the gene ends were 1 base for V and 8 bases for J; bases not matched to a gene: 10. Germline V CDR1 and CDR2: LNHNV, YYDKDF (reference sequence). The CDR3 extends over 17 amino acids. CDR3 DNA: TGTGCCACCAGCAGAGGAACCCGGCGGACAGGGGGCGATGAGCAGTTCTTC. Amino acid sequence: CATSRGTRRTGGDEQFF.

The genes are TRBV6-6 and TRBJ2-7; D gene ambiguous. The CDR3 has 13 amino acids. The germline gives CDR1 MNHNY, CDR2 SVGAGI (reference sequence). The ends were cut back, 2 bases at V and 0 bases at J, with 5 bases in the middle. The CDR3 protein is CASSYSYSYEQYF. CDR3 in DNA: TGTGCCAGCAGTTACAGTTACTCCTACGAGCAGTACTTC.

This chain links TRBV5-5 with TRBJ2-1; the match to TRBD1 covers 9 bases. J gave up 5 bases and V 3 bases, and 9 bases lay outside the gene matches. This CDR3 is built from 16 residues. The germline V gene has CDR1 SGHKS and CDR2 YYEKEE (reference sequence). This CDR3 reads CASSWGRGQGDNEQFF. In nucleotides, the CDR3 is TGTGCCAGCAGCTGGGGTCGGGGACAGGGAGACAATGAGCAGTTCTTC.

This clone came up once. This sequence joins TRBV6-5 and TRBJ2-3, with D possibly TRBD1 on 6 matching bases. The germline V gene has CDR1 MNHEY and CDR2 SVGAGI. V lost 2 bases, J lost 4 bases, and 10 bases lay in between. The CDR3 has 14 amino acids. CDR3 DNA sequence: TGTGCCAGCAGTTACGGCCCAGGGGCAGATACGCAGTATTTT. Translation gives CASSYGPGADTQYF.

Only a few counts were recorded for this clone. The rearrangement links TRBV18 to TRBJ1-5, with 8 bases identical to TRBD1. This CDR3 has 15 residues. Per germline, CDR1 KGHSH and CDR2 LQKENI. The junction had 4 bases not matched to a gene; V was cut back by 3 bases and J by 3 bases. The chain's CDR3 is CASSPNRGVNQPQHF. The CDR3 nucleotides are TGTGCCAGCTCACCGAACAGGGGGGTCAATCAGCCCCAGCATTTT. The full variable domain, with the rest looked up from reference TRBV18 and TRBJ1-5, is NAGVMQNPRHLVRRRGQEARLRCSPMKGHSHVYWYRQLPEEGLKFMVYLQKENIIDESGMPKERFSAEFPKEGPSILRIQQVVRGDSAAYFCASSPNRGVNQPQHFGDGTRLSIL.

CDR3: CASSLSRTGQETQYF. The DNA for the CDR3 is TGTGCCAGCAGCTTATCTCGGACAGGGCAAGAGACCCAGTACTTC. The chain joins TRBV7-9 to TRBJ2-5; the match to TRBD1 covers 8 bases. CDR3 length: 15 residues. J was trimmed by 2 bases and V by 2 bases; bases with no gene match: 4. CDR1 and CDR2 from the germline V gene are SEHNR and FQNEAQ (reference sequence).

The genes are TRBV27 and TRBJ1-3; TRBD1 might be the D (6 bases). The CDR3 sequence is 14 residues long. Germline CDR1 MNHEY, CDR2 SMNVEV (reference sequence). V was trimmed by 5 bases and J by 10 bases, leaving 18 bases between them. The chain's CDR3 is CASSINGQWGTIYF. The CDR3 DNA reads TGTGCCAGCAGTATCAACGGACAGTGGGGAACCATATATTTT.

By proportion, this clone is medium-sized (0.01 to 0.1%). V usage is TRBV28 and J usage is TRBJ2-3, with a weak D call TRBD2 (6 bases). The CDR3 runs 15 residues. CDR1 is MDHEN, CDR2 SYDVKM, per germline. Trimming pared 3 bases from V and 6 bases from J, leaving 16 bases between. The CDR3 is CASSFPPGLADTQYF. The CDR3 bases are TGTGCCAGCAGTTTCCCTCCAGGGCTAGCGGATACGCAGTATTTT.

The CDR3 sequence: CASSIQGVGTEAFF. As DNA, the CDR3 is TGTGCCAGTAGTATTCAAGGGGTCGGCACTGAAGCTTTCTTT. The gene calls are TRBV19 and TRBJ1-1; D is perhaps TRBD1 (5 bases). Trimming took 3 bases from V and 4 from J, leaving 12 bases between them. Germline-derived CDR1 and CDR2 are LNHDA and SQIVND (reference sequence). CDR3 length: 14 residues.

The CDR3 region has the DNA TGTGCCAGCAGTTTAGGGGGTTCGGGAGGCTACACCTTC. It yields the protein CASSLGGSGGYTF. The chain links TRBV28 to TRBJ1-2; D might be TRBD1 (5 bases). This CDR3 is built from 13 residues. V was shortened by 2 bases and J by 8 bases, with 12 bases between the two germline ends. The germline CDR1 and CDR2 sequences are MDHEN and SYDVKM.

V usage is TRBV2 and J usage is TRBJ1-1; no clear D. Per germline, CDR1 SNHLY and CDR2 FYNNEI. The CDR3 extends over 14 amino acids. V was pared by 4 bases and J by 4 bases, with 13 bases between. CDR3: CASSGADTGTEAFF. Written as DNA, the CDR3 is TGTGCCAGCAGTGGTGCAGATACGGGCACTGAAGCTTTCTTT. Full variable domain (outside the CDR3, taken from reference TRBV2 and TRBJ1-1): EPEVTQTPSHQVTQMGQEVILRCVPISNHLYFYWYRQILGQKVEFLVSFYNNEISEKSEIFDDQFSVERPDGSNFTLKIRSTKLEDSAMYFCASSGADTGTEAFFGQGTRLTVV.

This chain uses TRBV29-1 with TRBJ1-1; no reliable D call. The germline gives CDR1 SQVTM, CDR2 ANQGSEA. The CDR3 extends over 12 amino acids. V lost 1 base to trimming and J lost 4 bases, with 7 bases between them. The CDR3 loop is CSVEGDGTEAFF. CDR3 coding DNA: TGCAGCGTTGAAGGGGATGGCACTGAAGCTTTCTTT.

V usage is TRBV19 and J usage is TRBJ2-1, with 10 bases fitting TRBD1. In germline, CDR1 is LNHDA, CDR2 SQIVND (reference sequence). This CDR3 region has 14 residues. Germline trimming cut 4 bases from V and 7 bases from J; bases unmatched to any gene: 4. In DNA form, the CDR3 reads TGTGCCAGTAGTAGACAGGGGGCCTGGAATGAGCAGTTCTTC. Its translation: CASSRQGAWNEQFF.

V and J are TRBV11-2 and TRBJ1-1, with TRBD1 identical over 8 bases. Trimming took 5 bases from V and 5 from J; bases not matched to a gene: 10. Germline CDR1 is SGHAT and CDR2 is FQNNGV. The CDR3 length is 15 residues. In DNA form, the CDR3 reads TGTGCCAGCAGCCCGACAGGGGACGATGGGACTGAAGCTTTCTTT. Its translation is CASSPTGDDGTEAFF.

The rearrangement links TRBV19 to TRBJ2-1; 9 nucleotides align to TRBD1. Looked up from germline, CDR1 is LNHDA and CDR2 is SQIVND (reference sequence). The CDR3 consists of 13 residues. J was trimmed by 7 bases and V by 5 bases; bases with no gene match: 3. The CDR3 region is CASSPGTGNEQFF. The CDR3 DNA is TGTGCCAGTAGTCCCGGGACAGGGAATGAGCAGTTCTTC. Complete variable domain (other parts from reference TRBV19 and TRBJ2-1): DGGITQSPKYLFRKEGQNVTLSCEQNLNHDAMYWYRQDPGQGLRLIYYSQIVNDFQKGDIAEGYSVSREKKESFPLTVTSAQKNPTAFYLCASSPGTGNEQFFGPGTRLTVL.